This TCR beta chain was captured by sequencing in a study of T-cell reconstitution after alpha-beta-depleted transplantation in children. Overall study findings and caveats: Surviving recipient T cells and intrathymic progenitors accounted for some patients' high TCRbeta diversity at day 60. Expanded clones from the graft, numbering several hundred, reportedly supplied alpha-beta T cells about two months after transplant.

The V end was cut by 0 bases, the J end by 2 bases, with 8 bases between. The length of the CDR3 is 14 residues. Germline V gene sequence: CDR1 SGHNT, CDR2 YYREEE (reference sequence). Unique molecular identifiers featured in how the TCRbeta library was prepared. TCRdb passed the PCR reads through MiXCR, listing each CDR3 protein once. The data hold 85,000 to 120,000 distinct CDR3 sequences, with around 7.8% observed a single time. Concerning this clonotype: No antigen is known for it.

The specimen was PBMCs, collected before TCRalphabeta/CD19-depleted stem cell transplant. This receptor was identified in a boy under 10 years old with acute lymphoblastic leukemia, due to receive a stem cell transplant. The V call is TRBV5-4, the J call TRBJ1-2; D remains unclear. The CDR3 protein is CASSLEGQNYGYTF. The CDR3 bases are TGTGCCAGCAGCTTGGAAGGGCAGAACTATGGCTACACCTTC.